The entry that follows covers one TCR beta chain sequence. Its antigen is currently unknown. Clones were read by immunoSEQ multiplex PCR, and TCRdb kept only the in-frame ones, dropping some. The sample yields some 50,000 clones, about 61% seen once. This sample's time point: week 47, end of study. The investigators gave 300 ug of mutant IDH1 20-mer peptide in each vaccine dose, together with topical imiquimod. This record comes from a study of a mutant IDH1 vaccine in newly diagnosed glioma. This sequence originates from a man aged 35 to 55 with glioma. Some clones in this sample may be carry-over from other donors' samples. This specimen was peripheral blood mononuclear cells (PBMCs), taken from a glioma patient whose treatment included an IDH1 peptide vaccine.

The chain's CDR3 is CAITTGYGYTF. The CDR3 DNA follows: TGTGCCATTACGACAGGCTATGGCTACACCTTC. V and J are TRBV2 and TRBJ1-2; perhaps TRBD1 as D (6 bases). Germline CDR1 and CDR2: SNHLY and FYNNEI. V lost 10 bases to trimming and J lost 4 bases, with 10 bases between them. The CDR3 is 11 amino acids.